The rows below give T cell receptor beta chains drawn from one sample of a study of T cells in Graves' hyperthyroidism and ophthalmopathy. TCRdb independently ran MiXCR on the multiplex PCR reads; one entry per CDR3 protein. The repertoire consists of under 700,000 distinct CDR3 sequences, with approximately 15% occurring once and the leading ten covering under 20%. The sample taken for sequencing was blood. These receptors were taken from a woman between 18 and 30 years old with Graves' hyperthyroidism. The CDR3 runs from the conserved cysteine through the conserved F or W. D genes are given only for firm matches. Part of the rows lack a size; the others show once, few, many or a class for expanded clones.

TRBJ2-5 | TRBV15 | TRBD1 | many | TGTGCCACCAGCGGAAGTAACAGGGGTGGAGAGACCCAGTACTTC | CATSGSNRGGETQYF
TRBJ2-1 | TRBV9 | TRBD2 | many | TGTGCCAGCAGCGTAGCGAGGGGTGAGGGAGGGAATGAGCAGTTCTTC | CASSVARGEGGNEQFF
TRBJ2-3 | TRBV18 | NA | NA | TGTGCCAGCTCACCTAACCCTAGCACAGATACGCAGTATTTT | CASSPNPSTDTQYF
TRBJ1-6 | TRBV6-1 | TRBD1 | NA | TGTGCCAGCAGTGAAGCTTCCGGGACAGGAAATTCACCCCTCCACTTT | CASSEASGTGNSPLHF
TRBJ1-3 | TRBV5-5 | NA | few | TGTGCCAGCAGCCCGAACTTTGGAAACACCATATATTTT | CASSPNFGNTIYF
TRBJ1-2 | TRBV11-2 | NA | many | TGTGCCAGCAGCTTAGAACCCAAGGGACGGATCTATGGCTACACCTTC | CASSLEPKGRIYGYTF
TRBJ2-5 | TRBV7-6 | TRBD2 | NA | TGTGCCAGCAGCCCAGGTTGGGGGACTAGCGGCCCACAAGAGACCCAGTACTTC | CASSPGWGTSGPQETQYF
TRBJ2-1 | TRBV11-2 | NA | many | TGTGCCAGCAGCTCGTACAGGGATAGCTCCTACAATGAGCAGTTCTTC | CASSSYRDSSYNEQFF
TRBJ1-5 | TRBV6-1 | NA | NA | TGTGCCAGCAGTGCCCTTTGGGGGAGCAATCAGCCCCAGCATTTT | CASSALWGSNQPQHF
TRBJ1-2 | TRBV12-3/TRBV12-4 | NA | NA | TGTGCCAGCAGTTTAAAGATTAACTATGGCTACACCTTC | CASSLKINYGYTF
TRBJ1-1 | TRBV7-6 | NA | many | TGTGCCAGCAGCTTATACCAGGGGTCGAACACTGAAGCTTTCTTT | CASSLYQGSNTEAFF
TRBJ1-1 | TRBV5-1 | NA | NA | TGCGCCAGCAGCTCCAGGGTGAACACTGAAGCTTGCTTT | CASSSRVNTEACF
TRBJ2-3 | TRBV15 | TRBD2 | many | TGTGCCACCAGCAGAGTGGGTGGCGGGAGGGGCACAGATACGCAGTATTTT | CATSRVGGGRGTDTQYF
TRBJ1-1 | TRBV2 | NA | many | TGTGCCAGCGTAAAGGGGGGGGACACTGAAGCTTTCTTT | CASVKGGDTEAFF
TRBJ1-6 | TRBV20-1 | TRBD1 | few | TGCAGTGCTAGAGCTACTGGACAGGGAATTTCACCCCTCCACTTT | CSARATGQGISPLHF